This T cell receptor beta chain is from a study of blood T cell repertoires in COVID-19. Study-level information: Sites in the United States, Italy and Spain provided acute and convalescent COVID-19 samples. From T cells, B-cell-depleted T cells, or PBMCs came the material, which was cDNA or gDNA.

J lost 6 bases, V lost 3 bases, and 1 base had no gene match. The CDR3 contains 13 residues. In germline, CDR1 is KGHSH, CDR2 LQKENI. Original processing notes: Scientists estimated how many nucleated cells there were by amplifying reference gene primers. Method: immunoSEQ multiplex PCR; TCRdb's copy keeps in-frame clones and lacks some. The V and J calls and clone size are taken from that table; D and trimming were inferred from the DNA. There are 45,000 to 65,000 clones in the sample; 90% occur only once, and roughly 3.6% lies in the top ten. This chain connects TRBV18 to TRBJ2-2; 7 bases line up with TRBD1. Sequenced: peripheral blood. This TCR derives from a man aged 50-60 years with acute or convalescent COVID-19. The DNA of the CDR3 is TGTGCCAGCTCACCTCAGGGGGCCGGGGAGCTGTTTTTT. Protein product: CASSPQGAGELFF.